The 11 T cell receptor beta chains below come from one sample, sequenced in a study of shared clonotypes between healthy human individuals. The method was immunoSEQ multiplex PCR; TCRdb's version includes in-frame clones alone and lacks a portion of them. Among 2 million to 3 million clones listed, just over 90% were seen once. The sample was naive CD4+ T cells sorted from blood. Noted subset: CD45RA+ positively selected. Source of these receptors: a man between 18 and 35 years old in good health.

This clone is a singleton in its sample. This chain connects TRBV2 to TRBJ1-5, with TRBD1 matching over 9 bases. The V and J ends lost 6 bases and 5 bases, in that order; junction bases with no gene match: 8. Germline CDR1 and CDR2: SNHLY and FYNNEI. The CDR3 sequence is 15 residues long. The chain's CDR3 is CASRPRTGVDQPQHF. CDR3 nucleotide sequence: TGTGCCAGCAGGCCGCGGACAGGGGTGGATCAGCCCCAGCATTTT.

CDR3 loop: CASTYPGQPLAKNIQYF. CDR3 bases: TGCGCCAGCACGTATCCGGGACAACCGTTAGCCAAAAACATTCAGTACTTC. The V gene is TRBV5-1, the J gene TRBJ2-4; the D gene is possibly TRBD1 (6 bases). Per the germline V gene, CDR1 is SGHRS and CDR2 is YFSETQ. This CDR3 is 17 amino acids long. V was cut by 6 bases and J by 0 bases, with 19 bases left in between.

The chain employs TRBV13 and TRBJ2-5; TRBD1 might be the D (6 bases). The V gene lost 5 bases and the J gene lost 3 bases, with 22 bases spanning the gap. This CDR3 has 17 residues. Germline CDR1 is PRHDT and CDR2 is FYEKMQ (reference sequence). The CDR3 is CASSVTGNLLIEETQYF. CDR3 coding DNA: TGTGCCAGCAGCGTGACAGGAAATCTGTTGATTGAAGAGACCCAGTACTTC.

This chain uses TRBV5-6 with TRBJ2-7; 7 bases are shared with TRBD2. The V gene's germline CDR1 is SGHDT and CDR2 YYEEEE. V lost 4 bases to trimming and J lost 3 bases; unmatched junction nucleotides: 7. The CDR3 is made up of 14 amino acids. CDR3 DNA: TGTGCCAGCAGCCCCGGGGGGACTATCTACGAGCAGTACTTC. This codes for CASSPGGTIYEQYF.

This clone was seen only once. This chain connects TRBV19 to TRBJ2-7; 8 nucleotides agree with TRBD1. This CDR3 contains 14 residues. V shed 6 bases, J shed 5 bases, and the junction held 9 bases outside the gene matches. Looked up from germline, CDR1 is LNHDA and CDR2 is SQIVND (reference sequence). The CDR3 DNA reads TGTGCCAGTAGGGAGACAGGGGTGATGAACGAGCAGTACTTC. Encoded protein: CASRETGVMNEQYF.

The gene calls are TRBV4-1 and TRBJ1-5, with D unresolved. Germline-derived CDR1 and CDR2 are MGHRA and YSYEKL. The CDR3 has 15 amino acids. Trimming stripped 0 bases from V and 0 bases from J, with 6 bases between. CDR3 bases: TGCGCCAGCAGCCAAGATGGTAATAGCAATCAGCCCCAGCATTTT. Its translation is CASSQDGNSNQPQHF.

The V call is TRBV5-4, the J call TRBJ2-7, with 11 nucleotides matching TRBD1. Germline V gene sequence: CDR1 SGHNT, CDR2 YYREEE (reference sequence). Losses at the gene ends were 4 bases for V and 5 bases for J; bases not matched to a gene: 8. The CDR3 length is 15 residues. The CDR3 region is CASSPRTGGFNEQYF. The CDR3 region has the DNA TGTGCCAGCAGCCCTAGGACAGGGGGCTTCAACGAGCAGTACTTC.

CDR3 nucleotides: TGCGCCAGCAGCTTGGCCGGTGAAAGTAACTACGAGCAGTACTTC. Protein: CASSLAGESNYEQYF. The chain uses TRBV5-1 and TRBJ2-7; no clear D gene. V was clipped by 0 bases and J by 3 bases, with 13 bases between them. Germline V gene lookup returns CDR1 SGHRS and CDR2 YFSETQ. The CDR3 is 15 residues long.

The chain couples TRBV6-5 to TRBJ2-3, with D unclear. The germline gives CDR1 MNHEY, CDR2 SVGAGI. The CDR3 covers 13 residues. Trimming shortened V by 7 bases and J by 3 bases, and 11 bases separated the two germline ends. CDR3 sequence (DNA): TGTGCCAGCAAGGAAGGGCCGACAGATACGCAGTATTTT. This codes for CASKEGPTDTQYF.

The J gene is TRBJ2-3, the V gene TRBV4-3; no reliable D call. This CDR3 comprises 15 residues. The germline CDR1 and CDR2 sequences are LGHNA and YSLEER. The germline V and J ends were trimmed by 2 bases and 2 bases, with 11 bases remaining between them. The CDR3 loop is CASSQHMTPTDTQYF. DNA for the CDR3: TGCGCCAGCAGCCAACACATGACACCCACAGATACGCAGTATTTT.

This sequence joins TRBV7-2 and TRBJ2-7; weak D call: TRBD2 (7 bases). Trimming took 5 bases from V and 3 from J, leaving 26 bases between them. This CDR3 region has 18 residues. Germline V gene data show CDR1 as SGHTA and CDR2 as FQGNSA. For the CDR3, the DNA is TGTGCCAGCAGCACCCGCCCGGGATGGGGGGGCGGACACTACGAGCAGTACTTC. This sequence encodes CASSTRPGWGGGHYEQYF.